These 28 T cell receptor beta chains were all obtained from the same sample, sequenced in a study of blood T cell repertoires in COVID-19. Clones were sequenced by immunoSEQ multiplex PCR, and TCRdb holds only the in-frame ones, with some missing. The sample contains tens of thousands of clones, approximately 80% of which appear only once. The sequencing sample was made of peripheral blood. The receptors come from a human donor with active or convalescent COVID-19. The donor label of this sample is uncertain.

The CDR3 spells CASRAQGLATDTQYF. CDR3 nucleotide sequence: TGTGCCAGCAGGGCCCAGGGACTAGCCACAGATACGCAGTATTTT. The chain combines TRBV2 with TRBJ2-3; 9 bases agree with TRBD2. Germline CDR1 and CDR2: SNHLY and FYNNEI. CDR3 size: 15 residues. With 6 bases clipped from V and 2 bases from J, the junction kept 6 bases outside the gene matches.

The chain has TRBV27 and TRBJ2-4; 7 nucleotides line up with TRBD1. This CDR3 has 16 residues. CDR1 and CDR2 (germline): MNHEY, SMNVEV (reference sequence). The V and J ends lost 2 bases and 2 bases, in that order; junction bases with no gene match: 6. DNA of the CDR3: TGTGCCAGCAGTTTAGGACAGGAGCTGTCCAAAAACATTCAGTACTTC. Its translation is CASSLGQELSKNIQYF.

The V call is TRBV6-1, the J call TRBJ1-6; weak D call: TRBD1 (5 bases). The CDR3 is made up of 20 amino acids. Germline CDR1 MNHNS, CDR2 SASEGT. Trimming removed 0 bases at V and 6 bases at J, with 24 bases between. The CDR3 is CASSEARPSLGGLVNSPLHF. CDR3 coding DNA: TGTGCCAGCAGTGAAGCGCGCCCTAGTCTCGGGGGTTTGGTTAATTCACCCCTCCACTTT.

This clone has a single count. The chain uses TRBV10-3 and TRBJ2-1; 7 bases agree with TRBD2. The CDR3 totals 16 residues. The germline CDR1 and CDR2 sequences are ENHRY and SYGVKD. J gave up 3 bases and V 2 bases, and 7 bases lay outside the gene matches. As DNA, the CDR3 is TGTGCCATCAGTGAGGTCGAGGCTAGCGGCTACAATGAGCAGTTCTTC. Its translation is CAISEVEASGYNEQFF.

This chain links TRBV11-2 with TRBJ2-7; D might be TRBD1 (6 bases). The ends were cut back, 1 base at V and 7 bases at J, with 11 bases in the middle. The CDR3 covers 13 residues. Germline CDR1 and CDR2: SGHAT and FQNNGV. CDR3 in DNA: TGTGCCAGCAGCTTAGCAGGGGCGATGGAGCAGTACTTC. Translation: CASSLAGAMEQYF. Complete variable domain (other parts from reference TRBV11-2 and TRBJ2-7): EAGVAQSPRYKIIEKRQSVAFWCNPISGHATLYWYQQILGQGPKLLIQFQNNGVVDDSQLPKDRFSAERLKGVDSTLKIQPAKLEDSAVYLCASSLAGAMEQYFGPGTRLTVT.

The chain employs TRBV7-2 and TRBJ2-3; TRBD2 matches at 15 bases. Trimming cost V 6 bases and J 3 bases; bases outside gene matches: 4. The germline CDR1 and CDR2 sequences are SGHTA and FQGNSA. CDR3 length: 16 amino acids. CDR3 DNA sequence: TGTGCCAGCAGACGGACTAGCGGGAGGGCAACAGATACGCAGTATTTT. Its protein product is CASRRTSGRATDTQYF. Full variable domain (rest looked up from reference TRBV7-2 and TRBJ2-3): GAGVSQSPSNKVTEKGKDVELRCDPISGHTALYWYRQSLGQGLEFLIYFQGNSAPDKSGLPSDRFSAERTGGSVSTLTIQRTQQEDSAVYLCASRRTSGRATDTQYFGPGTRLTVL.

The sample holds a few counts of this clone. The V and J genes are TRBV3-1 (or the pseudogene TRBV3-2) and TRBJ1-2, with D uncertain. From germline, CDR1 is LGHDT and CDR2 YNNKEL (reference sequence). The CDR3 runs to 18 residues. Trimming removed 0 bases from V and 5 bases from J, with 22 bases in between. Written as DNA, the CDR3 is TGTGCCAGCAGCCAAGATATGCCCACAAGAAGTTTACGATATGGCTACACCTTC. Protein: CASSQDMPTRSLRYGYTF.

This sequence joins TRBV4-2 and TRBJ2-7, with unresolved D. The CDR3 contains 12 residues. Germline V gives CDR1 LGHNA, CDR2 YNFKEQ. The V gene lost 1 base and the J gene lost 3 bases, with 4 bases spanning the gap. CDR3 region: CASSQASYEQYF. The CDR3 nucleotides are TGTGCCAGCAGCCAAGCGAGCTACGAGCAGTACTTC.

The chain is built from TRBV7-9 and TRBJ2-5; 9 positions agree with TRBD1. From germline, CDR1 is SEHNR and CDR2 FQNEAQ (reference sequence). The CDR3 is made up of 15 amino acids. J was trimmed by 5 bases and V by 1 base; bases with no gene match: 5. The CDR3 spells CASSLVTGGEETQYF. CDR3 in DNA: TGTGCCAGCAGCTTAGTAACAGGGGGCGAGGAGACCCAGTACTTC. Full variable domain (rest looked up from reference TRBV7-9 and TRBJ2-5): DTGVSQNPRHKITKRGQNVTFRCDPISEHNRLYWYRQTLGQGPEFLTYFQNEAQLEKSRLLSDRFSAERPKGSFSTLEIQRTEQGDSAMYLCASSLVTGGEETQYFGPGTRLLVL.

This chain uses TRBV5-1 with TRBJ2-1; TRBD2 matches at 10 bases. The germline gives CDR1 SGHRS, CDR2 YFSETQ. V lost 3 bases and J lost 8; bases outside the gene matches: 11. The length of the CDR3 is 16 residues. DNA for the CDR3: TGCGCCAGCAGCTCGATTATGACTAGCGGGTCTGATGAGCAGTTCTTC. Translating gives CASSSIMTSGSDEQFF.

The CDR3: CAVDSGNSYEQYF. The CDR3 DNA is TGTGCCGTAGATAGCGGGAACTCCTACGAGCAGTACTTC. The V gene is TRBV11-2, the J gene TRBJ2-7; 8 positions agree with TRBD2. With V trimmed by 11 bases and J by 0 bases, 6 bases remained unmatched. The germline CDR1 and CDR2 sequences are SGHAT and FQNNGV. CDR3 length: 13 amino acids.

The sample holds one count of this clone. This rearrangement joins TRBV11-2 to TRBJ2-5; D unclear. Trimming stripped 3 bases from V and 4 bases from J, with 6 bases between. This CDR3 comprises 12 residues. CDR1 SGHAT and CDR2 FQNNGV come from the germline V gene. In DNA, the CDR3 is TGTGCCAGCAGCTTCGGCGGAGAGACCCAGTACTTC. Translation gives CASSFGGETQYF.

The chain links TRBV5-6 to TRBJ1-2, with a weak D call TRBD1 (5 bases). The V end lost 3 bases, the J end lost 3 bases, and 15 bases lay between the germline ends. The CDR3 is 15 residues long. Germline V gene lookup returns CDR1 SGHDT and CDR2 YYEEEE. CDR3 loop: CASSWEVRVDYGYTF. CDR3 nucleotide sequence: TGTGCCAGCAGCTGGGAGGTCAGGGTCGACTATGGCTACACCTTC.

The CDR3, as DNA: TGTGCCAGCAGCTTTAACCCTAGAAATGAGCAGTTCTTC. Translated, it gives CASSFNPRNEQFF. The chain is built from TRBV11-2 and TRBJ2-1; D call uncertain. V lost 3 bases and J 7 bases, leaving 10 bases between the germline ends. CDR3 size: 13 residues. The V gene's germline CDR1 is SGHAT and CDR2 FQNNGV.

This clone was observed a single time. The V and J genes are TRBV11-3 and TRBJ2-1; TRBD1 matches at 9 bases. Trimming took 5 bases from V and 4 from J; bases not matched to a gene: 6. Germline values: CDR1 SGHNT, CDR2 YENEEA. This CDR3 comprises 15 residues. CDR3 in amino acids: CASSPGTGPYNEQFF. In DNA form, the CDR3 reads TGTGCCAGCAGCCCCGGGACAGGGCCTTACAATGAGCAGTTCTTC.

The chain links TRBV7-3 to TRBJ2-7; a weak D match, TRBD2 (5 bases). The CDR3 has 14 amino acids. Germline CDR1 reads SGHTA; CDR2 reads FQGTGA. Between the trimmed V and J ends, which lost 4 bases and 3 bases, there was a span of 13 bases. CDR3 protein: CASSSTGNFYEQYF. In DNA, the CDR3 is TGTGCCAGCAGCTCGACGGGGAACTTCTACGAGCAGTACTTC. Together with reference TRBV7-3 and TRBJ2-7, the CDR3 gives the full variable domain: GAGVSQTPSNKVTEKGKYVELRCDPISGHTALYWYRQSLGQGPEFLIYFQGTGAADDSGLPNDRFFAVRPEGSVSTLKIQRTERGDSAVYLCASSSTGNFYEQYFGPGTRLTVT.

V is TRBV19 and J is TRBJ1-1, with TRBD1 matching 9 bases. Per germline, CDR1 LNHDA and CDR2 SQIVND (reference sequence). V lost 5 bases and J lost 1; bases outside the gene matches: 11. This CDR3 is built from 17 residues. As DNA, the CDR3 is TGTGCCAGTAGTCTCCGGAGGGACAGGGTTGAGAACACTGAAGCTTTCTTT. As protein: CASSLRRDRVENTEAFF.

This clone was seen a handful of times. J is TRBJ2-3 and V is TRBV6-6; D may be TRBD2 (5 bases). Trimming removed 7 bases from V and 6 bases from J, with 11 bases in between. This CDR3 is 12 amino acids long. The germline gives CDR1 MNHNY, CDR2 SVGAGI (reference sequence). CDR3 loop: CASISSGDTQYF. The CDR3 nucleotides read TGTGCCAGCATAAGCTCGGGGGATACGCAGTATTTT.

In this sample, this clone turned up once. The gene calls are TRBV5-1 and TRBJ2-2, with a tentative D call TRBD2 (6 bases). Trimming cost V 1 base and J 16 bases, with 23 bases left between them. This CDR3 has 15 amino acids. Looked up from germline, CDR1 is SGHRS and CDR2 is YFSETQ. CDR3 sequence reads: CASSLSSPRDARQFF. The CDR3, as DNA: TGCGCCAGCAGCTTGTCTTCTCCGCGGGACGCTCGTCAGTTTTTT.

The chain has TRBV5-1 and TRBJ2-3; TRBD1 is a possible D gene (5 bases). Germline V gene data show CDR1 as SGHRS and CDR2 as YFSETQ. The V end lost 4 bases, the J end lost 1 base, and 19 bases lay between the germline ends. CDR3 length equals 17 residues. The CDR3 sequence is CASSPTTLGVGTDTQYF. CDR3 sequence (DNA): TGCGCCAGCAGCCCTACAACCCTAGGGGTGGGCACAGATACGCAGTATTTT.

The chain couples TRBV3-1 (or the pseudogene TRBV3-2) to TRBJ1-3; no reliable D call. The CDR3 contains 13 residues. Germline loops: CDR1 LGHDT, CDR2 YNNKEL (reference sequence). The ends were cut back, 2 bases at V and 4 bases at J, with 6 bases in the middle. The CDR3 reads CASSQTRGNTIYF. CDR3 in DNA: TGTGCCAGCAGCCAAACCCGGGGAAACACCATATATTTT.

This sequence joins TRBV2 and TRBJ2-7, with a weak D call TRBD1 (5 bases). This CDR3 is 14 amino acids long. CDR1 SNHLY and CDR2 FYNNEI come from the germline V gene. V was trimmed by 6 bases and J by 4 bases, leaving 16 bases between them. The DNA for the CDR3 is TGTGCCAGCAGCATCGGTCCAGGGAATTACGAGCAGTACTTC. Translating gives CASSIGPGNYEQYF.

The chain combines TRBV6-5 with TRBJ1-5; D call uncertain. Trimming removed 6 bases at V and 3 bases at J, with 12 bases between. The germline V gene encodes CDR1 MNHEY and CDR2 SVGAGI. The CDR3 length is 14 residues. The CDR3 coding sequence is TGTGCCAGCAGCGCCAGGCCTAACAATCAGCCCCAGCATTTT. The encoded protein is CASSARPNNQPQHF.

The chain joins TRBV3-1 (or the pseudogene TRBV3-2) to TRBJ2-1; a possible D gene is TRBD2 (6 bases). Germline values: CDR1 LGHDT, CDR2 YNNKEL (reference sequence). The CDR3 extends over 15 amino acids. V lost 5 bases and J 0 bases, leaving 11 bases between the germline ends. CDR3 DNA: TGTGCCAGCAGCTACCGGGGGAGCTCCTACAATGAGCAGTTCTTC. It specifies CASSYRGSSYNEQFF.

By sample share, this clone is medium-sized. The chain joins TRBV27 to TRBJ2-7; 7 nucleotides line up with TRBD2. Per germline, CDR1 MNHEY and CDR2 SMNVEV (reference sequence). J gave up 6 bases and V 5 bases, and 13 bases lay outside the gene matches. The CDR3 covers 15 residues. The DNA for the CDR3 is TGTGCCAGCAGTAACCTAGCGGTACTAAAGGGCGAGCAGTACTTC. This encodes CASSNLAVLKGEQYF.

This chain connects TRBV9 to TRBJ2-1; 9 bases are a match to TRBD2. CDR1 and CDR2 (germline): SGDLS, YYNGEE. The CDR3 contains 17 residues. The ends lost 0 bases at V and 4 bases at J; junction bases unmatched: 8. The CDR3, as DNA: TGTGCCAGCAGCGTAGGTTTAGCGGGAGACCTATACAATGAGCAGTTCTTC. This codes for CASSVGLAGDLYNEQFF.

This chain links TRBV19 with TRBJ1-4, with D hard to call. With 3 bases removed from V and 7 bases from J, the gap between germline ends came to 15 bases. The CDR3 is 15 amino acids. Per germline, CDR1 LNHDA and CDR2 SQIVND (reference sequence). CDR3 residues: CASSIGWGGSEKLFF. For the CDR3, the DNA is TGTGCCAGTAGTATTGGATGGGGAGGATCTGAAAAACTGTTTTTT. Full variable domain (outside the CDR3, taken from reference TRBV19 and TRBJ1-4): DGGITQSPKYLFRKEGQNVTLSCEQNLNHDAMYWYRQDPGQGLRLIYYSQIVNDFQKGDIAEGYSVSREKKESFPLTVTSAQKNPTAFYLCASSIGWGGSEKLFFGSGTQLSVL.

This clone was detected only a few times. V and J are TRBV4-1 and TRBJ1-4; 7 nucleotides match TRBD1. J gave up 3 bases and V 4 bases, and 8 bases lay outside the gene matches. The CDR3 contains 16 residues. Germline V gene sequence: CDR1 MGHRA, CDR2 YSYEKL. The CDR3 is CASSPTGLGANEKLFF. CDR3 DNA: TGCGCCAGCAGCCCGACAGGGTTGGGAGCTAATGAAAAACTGTTTTTT.